The clone carrying this T cell receptor (beta chain) has only a few counts. The antigen is undetermined. This sample was taken from a study of shared clonotypes between healthy human individuals. At the level of the study: There were three CD4 naive, three CD4 memory, two CD8 naive and one CD8 memory plates per donor. Notes on the study in general: Though the depth was large, rarefaction showed that sorted-subset sequencing was incomplete.

Source study methods: As immunoSEQ supplied junction-only sequences (without quality scores), filtering differed. Repertoires were generated with immunoSEQ multiplex PCR, while TCRdb's copy carries only in-frame clones and drops some. The V and J calls and clone size come from that table; D and trimming were worked out from the DNA. The data contain around 2,000,000 clones, approximately 94% of them singletons. Germline-derived CDR1 and CDR2 are MDHEN and SYDVKM. V was cut by 3 bases and J by 3 bases, with 11 bases left in between. This CDR3 spans 14 amino acids. CD45RO-negative, CCR7-selected cells formed the naive CD8 fraction, which excluded terminally differentiated effector memory CD45RA+ cells.

This sequence was found in a man aged 18 to 30 in good health. Some clones in this sample may be carry-over from other donors' samples. Sequencing used naive CD8+ T cells from PBMCs. The V and J genes are TRBV28 and TRBJ1-1; D unresolved. The CDR3 region is CASSFSHTDTEAFF. The CDR3 bases are TGTGCCAGCAGTTTTTCCCACACGGACACTGAAGCTTTCTTT.